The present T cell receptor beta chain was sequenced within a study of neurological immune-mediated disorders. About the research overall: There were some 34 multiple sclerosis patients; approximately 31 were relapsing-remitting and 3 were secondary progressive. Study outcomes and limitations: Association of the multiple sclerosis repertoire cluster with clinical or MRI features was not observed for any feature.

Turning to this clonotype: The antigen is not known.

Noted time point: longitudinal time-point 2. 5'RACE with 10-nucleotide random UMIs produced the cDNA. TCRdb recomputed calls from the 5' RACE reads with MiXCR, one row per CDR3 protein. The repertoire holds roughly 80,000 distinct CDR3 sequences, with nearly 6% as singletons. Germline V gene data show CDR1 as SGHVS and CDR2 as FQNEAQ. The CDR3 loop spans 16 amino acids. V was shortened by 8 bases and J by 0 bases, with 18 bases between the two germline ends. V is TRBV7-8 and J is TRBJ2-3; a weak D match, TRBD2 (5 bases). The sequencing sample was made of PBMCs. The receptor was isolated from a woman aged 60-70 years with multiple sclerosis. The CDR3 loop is CASALISGPSTDTQYF. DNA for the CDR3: TGTGCCAGCGCCCTAATAAGCGGCCCTAGCACAGATACGCAGTATTTT. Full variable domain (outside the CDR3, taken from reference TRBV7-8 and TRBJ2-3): GAGVSQSPRYKVAKRGQDVALRCDPISGHVSLFWYQQALGQGPEFLTYFQNEAQLDKSGLPSDRFFAERPEGSVSTLKIQRTQQEDSAVYLCASALISGPSTDTQYFGPGTRLTVL.